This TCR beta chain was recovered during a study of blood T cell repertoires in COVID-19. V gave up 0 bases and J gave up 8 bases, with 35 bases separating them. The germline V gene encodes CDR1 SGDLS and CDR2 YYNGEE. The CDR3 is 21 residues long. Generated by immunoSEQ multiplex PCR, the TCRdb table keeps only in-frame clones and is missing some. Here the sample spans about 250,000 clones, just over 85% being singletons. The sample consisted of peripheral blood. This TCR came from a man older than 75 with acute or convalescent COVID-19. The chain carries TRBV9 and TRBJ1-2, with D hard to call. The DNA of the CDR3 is TGTGCCAGCAGCGTAGCCCCGCTCCAGTTCCTATCCTTCGACACTGCGTTGGGCTACACCTTC. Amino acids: CASSVAPLQFLSFDTALGYTF.